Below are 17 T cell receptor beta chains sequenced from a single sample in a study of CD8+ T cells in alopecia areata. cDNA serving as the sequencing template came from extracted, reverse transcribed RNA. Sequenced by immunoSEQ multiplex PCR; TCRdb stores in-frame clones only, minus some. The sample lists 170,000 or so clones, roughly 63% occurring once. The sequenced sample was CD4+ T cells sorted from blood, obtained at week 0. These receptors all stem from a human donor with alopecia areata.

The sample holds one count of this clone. Written as DNA, the CDR3 is TGTGCCTGGAGGGGGGGCGTGGCAGGGAATGGCTACACCTTC. Residues: CAWRGGVAGNGYTF. The V gene is TRBV30, the J gene TRBJ1-2; D might be TRBD1 (6 bases). The CDR3 sequence is 14 residues long. Looked up from germline, CDR1 is GTSNPN and CDR2 is SVGIG (reference sequence). The V end was cut by 3 bases, the J end by 6 bases, with 17 bases between.

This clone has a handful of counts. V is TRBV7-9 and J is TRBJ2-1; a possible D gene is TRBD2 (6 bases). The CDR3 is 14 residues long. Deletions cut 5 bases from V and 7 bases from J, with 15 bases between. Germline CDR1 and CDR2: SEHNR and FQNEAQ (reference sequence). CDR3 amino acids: CASSPDGAGNEQFF. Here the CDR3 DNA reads TGTGCCAGCAGCCCCGACGGGGCGGGAAATGAGCAGTTCTTC. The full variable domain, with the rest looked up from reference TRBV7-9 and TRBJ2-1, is DTGVSQNPRHKITKRGQNVTFRCDPISEHNRLYWYRQTLGQGPEFLTYFQNEAQLEKSRLLSDRFSAERPKGSFSTLEIQRTEQGDSAMYLCASSPDGAGNEQFFGPGTRLTVL.

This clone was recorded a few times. The CDR3 DNA reads as TGCAGCGTTGAGGCCGTCGGGGACTATGGCTACACCTTC. Translating it yields CSVEAVGDYGYTF. This chain links TRBV29-1 with TRBJ1-2, with D uncertain. CDR3 size: 13 residues. Trimming pared 3 bases from V and 3 bases from J, leaving 11 bases between. CDR1 is SQVTM and CDR2 is ANQGSEA in the germline V gene.

The CDR3 sequence: CAWSGVGGNTGELFF. Written as DNA, the CDR3 is TGTGCCTGGAGTGGCGTAGGGGGAAACACCGGGGAGCTGTTTTTT. The rearrangement joins TRBV30 to TRBJ2-2, with D tentatively TRBD1 (6 bases). The CDR3 contains 15 residues. Trimming took 1 base from V and 2 from J, leaving 11 bases between them. Per the germline V gene, CDR1 is GTSNPN and CDR2 is SVGIG (reference sequence).

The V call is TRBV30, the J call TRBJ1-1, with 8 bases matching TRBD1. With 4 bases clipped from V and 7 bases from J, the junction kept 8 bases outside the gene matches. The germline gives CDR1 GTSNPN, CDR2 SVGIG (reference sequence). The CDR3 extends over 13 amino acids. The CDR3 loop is CAWIAGQDFEAFF. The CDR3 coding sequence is TGTGCCTGGATCGCGGGACAGGACTTTGAAGCTTTCTTT.

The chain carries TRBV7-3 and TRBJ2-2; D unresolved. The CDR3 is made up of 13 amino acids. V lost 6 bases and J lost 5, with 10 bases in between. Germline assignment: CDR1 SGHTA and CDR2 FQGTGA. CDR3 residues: CASSPVVTGELFF. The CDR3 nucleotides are TGTGCCAGCAGTCCCGTGGTGACCGGGGAGCTGTTTTTT.

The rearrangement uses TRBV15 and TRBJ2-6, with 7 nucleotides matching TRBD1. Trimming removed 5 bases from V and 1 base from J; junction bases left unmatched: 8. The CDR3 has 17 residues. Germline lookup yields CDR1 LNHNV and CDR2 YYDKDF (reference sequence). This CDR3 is CATSVQGMGSGANVLTF. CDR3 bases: TGTGCCACCAGCGTACAGGGGATGGGGTCTGGGGCCAACGTCCTGACTTTC.

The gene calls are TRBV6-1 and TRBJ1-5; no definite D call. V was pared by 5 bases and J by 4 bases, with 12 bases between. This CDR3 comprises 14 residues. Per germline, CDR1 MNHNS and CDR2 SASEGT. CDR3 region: CASSQRALNQPQHF. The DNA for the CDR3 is TGTGCCAGCAGTCAAAGGGCTCTGAATCAGCCCCAGCATTTT.

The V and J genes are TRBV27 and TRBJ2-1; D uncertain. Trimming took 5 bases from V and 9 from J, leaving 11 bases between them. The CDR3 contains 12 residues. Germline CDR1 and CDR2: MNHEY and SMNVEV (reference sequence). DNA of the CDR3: TGTGCCAGCAGTCACAGAGGTATTGAGCAGTTCTTC. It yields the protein CASSHRGIEQFF.

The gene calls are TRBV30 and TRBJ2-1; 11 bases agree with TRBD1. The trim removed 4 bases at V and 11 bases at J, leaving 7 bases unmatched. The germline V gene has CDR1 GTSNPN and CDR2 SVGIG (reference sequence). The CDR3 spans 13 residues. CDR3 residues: CAWIPGTGGQQFF. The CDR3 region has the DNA TGTGCCTGGATCCCCGGGACAGGGGGTCAGCAGTTCTTC. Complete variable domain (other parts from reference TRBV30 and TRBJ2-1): SQTIHQWPATLVQPVGSPLSLECTVEGTSNPNLYWYRQAAGRGLQLLFYSVGIGQISSEVPQNLSASRPQDRQFILSSKKLLLSDSGFYLCAWIPGTGGQQFFGPGTRLTVL.

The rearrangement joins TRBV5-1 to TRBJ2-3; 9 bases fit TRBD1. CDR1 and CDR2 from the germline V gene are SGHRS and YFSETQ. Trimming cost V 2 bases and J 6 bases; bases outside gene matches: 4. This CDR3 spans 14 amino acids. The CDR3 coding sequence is TGCGCCAGCAGCTTACAGGGGGCGCGGGATACGCAGTATTTT. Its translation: CASSLQGARDTQYF.

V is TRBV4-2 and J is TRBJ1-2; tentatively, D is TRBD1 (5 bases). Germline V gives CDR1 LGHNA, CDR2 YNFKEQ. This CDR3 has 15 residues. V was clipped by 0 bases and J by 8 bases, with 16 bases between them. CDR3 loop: CASSQEPDSVWGYTF. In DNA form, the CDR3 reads TGTGCCAGCAGCCAAGAACCAGACAGTGTATGGGGCTACACCTTC.

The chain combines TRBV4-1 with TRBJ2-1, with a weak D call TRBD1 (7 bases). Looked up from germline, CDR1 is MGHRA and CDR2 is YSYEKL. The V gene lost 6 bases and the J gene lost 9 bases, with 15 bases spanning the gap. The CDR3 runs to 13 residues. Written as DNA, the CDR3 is TGCGCCAGCAGGCTGCGGGACAGCGGTGAGCAGTTCTTC. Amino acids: CASRLRDSGEQFF.

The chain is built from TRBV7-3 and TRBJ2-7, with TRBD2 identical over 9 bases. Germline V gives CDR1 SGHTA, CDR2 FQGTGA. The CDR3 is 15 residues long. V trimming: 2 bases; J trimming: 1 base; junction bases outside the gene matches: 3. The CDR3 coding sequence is TGTGCCAGCAGCTTATACAGCGGGGGGTCCTACGAGCAGTACTTC. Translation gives CASSLYSGGSYEQYF.

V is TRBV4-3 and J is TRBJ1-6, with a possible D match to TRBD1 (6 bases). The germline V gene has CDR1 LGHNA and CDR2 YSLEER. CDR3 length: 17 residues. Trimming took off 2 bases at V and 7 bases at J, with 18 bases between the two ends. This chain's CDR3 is CASSQQGGGWGNSPLHF. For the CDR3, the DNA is TGCGCCAGCAGCCAACAAGGAGGGGGGTGGGGGAATTCACCCCTCCACTTT.

The CDR3 bases are TGTGCCAGCAGCGTAGGGTCAGCGGGGGGCTACAATGAGCAGTTCTTC. The encoded protein is CASSVGSAGGYNEQFF. J is TRBJ2-1 and V is TRBV9, with TRBD2 matching over 9 bases. This CDR3 comprises 16 residues. Germline loops: CDR1 SGDLS, CDR2 YYNGEE. The trim removed 0 bases at V and 3 bases at J, leaving 4 bases unmatched.

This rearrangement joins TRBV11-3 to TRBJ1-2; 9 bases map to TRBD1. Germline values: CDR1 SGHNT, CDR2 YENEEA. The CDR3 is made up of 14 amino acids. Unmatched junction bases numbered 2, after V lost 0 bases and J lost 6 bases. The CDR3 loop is CASSLEGQGDGYTF. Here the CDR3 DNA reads TGTGCCAGCAGCTTAGAGGGACAGGGAGATGGCTACACCTTC.